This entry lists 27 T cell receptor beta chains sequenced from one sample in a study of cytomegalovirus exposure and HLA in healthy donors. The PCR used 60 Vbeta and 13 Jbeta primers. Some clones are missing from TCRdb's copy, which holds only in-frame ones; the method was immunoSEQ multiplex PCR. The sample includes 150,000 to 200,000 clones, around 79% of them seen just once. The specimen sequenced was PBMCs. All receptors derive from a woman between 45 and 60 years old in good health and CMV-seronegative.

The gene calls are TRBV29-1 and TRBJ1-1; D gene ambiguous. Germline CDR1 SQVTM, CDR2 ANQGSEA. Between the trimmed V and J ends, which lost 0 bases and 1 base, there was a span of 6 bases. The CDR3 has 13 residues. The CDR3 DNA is TGCAGCGTTGAAGACCACAAGAACACTGAAGCTTTCTTT. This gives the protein CSVEDHKNTEAFF.

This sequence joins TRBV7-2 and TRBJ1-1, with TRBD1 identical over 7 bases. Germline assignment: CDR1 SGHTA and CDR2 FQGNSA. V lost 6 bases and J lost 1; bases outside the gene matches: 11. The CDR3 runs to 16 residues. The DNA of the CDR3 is TGTGCCAGCAGATCCTCCAGAGGACAGGCGAACACTGAAGCTTTCTTT. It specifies CASRSSRGQANTEAFF.

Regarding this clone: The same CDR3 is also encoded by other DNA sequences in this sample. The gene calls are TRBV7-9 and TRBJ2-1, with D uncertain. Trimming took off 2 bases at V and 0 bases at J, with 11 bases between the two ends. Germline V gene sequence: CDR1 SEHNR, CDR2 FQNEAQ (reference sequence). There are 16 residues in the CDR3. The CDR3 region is CASSLFSLSSYNEQFF. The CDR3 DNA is TGTGCCAGCAGCTTATTCTCCTTGAGCTCCTACAATGAGCAGTTCTTC.

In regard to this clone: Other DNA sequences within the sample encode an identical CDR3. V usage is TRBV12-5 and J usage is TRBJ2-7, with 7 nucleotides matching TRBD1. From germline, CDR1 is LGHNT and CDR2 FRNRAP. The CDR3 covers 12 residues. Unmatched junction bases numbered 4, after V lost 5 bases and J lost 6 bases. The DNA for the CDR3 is TGTGCTAGTGGTCGGGACAGAGGCGAGCAGTACTTC. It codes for CASGRDRGEQYF.

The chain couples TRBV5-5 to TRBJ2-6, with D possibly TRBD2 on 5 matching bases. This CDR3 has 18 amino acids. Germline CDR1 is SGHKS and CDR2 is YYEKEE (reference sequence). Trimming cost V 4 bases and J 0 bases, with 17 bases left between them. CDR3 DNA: TGTGCCAGCAGCCCGTGGGGAGTCGGGATCTCTGGGGCCAACGTCCTGACTTTC. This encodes CASSPWGVGISGANVLTF.

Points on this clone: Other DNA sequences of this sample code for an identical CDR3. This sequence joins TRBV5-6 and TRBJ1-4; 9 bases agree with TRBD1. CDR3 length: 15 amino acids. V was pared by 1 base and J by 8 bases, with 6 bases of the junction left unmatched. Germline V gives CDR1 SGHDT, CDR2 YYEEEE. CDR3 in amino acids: CASSLRTGVGEKLFF. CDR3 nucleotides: TGTGCCAGCAGCTTGCGGACAGGGGTTGGGGAAAAACTGTTTTTT.

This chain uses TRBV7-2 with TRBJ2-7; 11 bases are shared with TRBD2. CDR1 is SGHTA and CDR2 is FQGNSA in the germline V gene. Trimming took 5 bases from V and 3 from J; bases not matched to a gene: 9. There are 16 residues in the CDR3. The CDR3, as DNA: TGTGCCAGCAGCACCACCGGACTAGCGGGTATCTACGAGCAGTACTTC. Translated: CASSTTGLAGIYEQYF.

CDR3 region: CASSFRTGGGMEQYF. As DNA, the CDR3 is TGCGCCAGCAGCTTTAGGACAGGGGGCGGGATGGAGCAGTACTTC. This chain joins TRBV5-1 and TRBJ2-7; TRBD1 matches at 11 bases. V was clipped by 2 bases and J by 7 bases; unmatched bases: 8. This CDR3 has 15 amino acids. Germline CDR1 is SGHRS and CDR2 is YFSETQ.

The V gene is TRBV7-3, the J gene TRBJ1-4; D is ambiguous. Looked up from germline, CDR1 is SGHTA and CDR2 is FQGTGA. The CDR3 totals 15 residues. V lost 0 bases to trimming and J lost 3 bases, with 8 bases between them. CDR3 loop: CASSLTGSPNEKLFF. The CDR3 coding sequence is TGTGCCAGCAGCTTAACAGGGAGCCCTAATGAAAAACTGTTTTTT.

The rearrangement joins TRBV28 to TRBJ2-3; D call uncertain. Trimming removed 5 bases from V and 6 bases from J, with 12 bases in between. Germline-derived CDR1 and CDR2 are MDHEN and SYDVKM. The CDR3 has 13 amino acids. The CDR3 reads CASSPRLGDTQYF. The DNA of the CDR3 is TGTGCCAGCAGTCCCAGACTTGGTGATACGCAGTATTTT. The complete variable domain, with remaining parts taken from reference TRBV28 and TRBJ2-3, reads DVKVTQSSRYLVKRTGEKVFLECVQDMDHENMFWYRQDPGLGLRLIYFSYDVKMKEKGDIPEGYSVSREKKERFSLILESASTNQTSMYLCASSPRLGDTQYFGPGTRLTVL.

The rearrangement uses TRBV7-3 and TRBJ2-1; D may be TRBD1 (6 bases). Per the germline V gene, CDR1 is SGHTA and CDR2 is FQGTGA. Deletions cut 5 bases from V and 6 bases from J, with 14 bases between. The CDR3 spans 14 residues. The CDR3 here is CASSPTGSGNEQFF. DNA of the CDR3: TGTGCCAGCAGCCCCACAGGGTCCGGCAATGAGCAGTTCTTC.

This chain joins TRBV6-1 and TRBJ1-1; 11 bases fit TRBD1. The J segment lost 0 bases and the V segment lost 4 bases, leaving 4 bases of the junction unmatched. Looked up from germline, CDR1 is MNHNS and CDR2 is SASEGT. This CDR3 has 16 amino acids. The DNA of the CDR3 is TGTGCCAGCAGTGGGGGACAGGGGGTCATGAACACTGAAGCTTTCTTT. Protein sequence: CASSGGQGVMNTEAFF.

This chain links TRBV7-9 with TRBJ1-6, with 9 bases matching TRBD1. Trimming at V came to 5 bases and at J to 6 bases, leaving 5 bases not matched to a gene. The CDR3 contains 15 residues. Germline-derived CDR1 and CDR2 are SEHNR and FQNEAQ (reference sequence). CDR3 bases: TGTGCCAGCAGCCAGTTACAGGGGGCTAATTCACCCCTCCACTTT. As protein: CASSQLQGANSPLHF.

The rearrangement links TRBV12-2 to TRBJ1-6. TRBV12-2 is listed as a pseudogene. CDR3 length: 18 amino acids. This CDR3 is CASRPLRWFRGVNSPLHF. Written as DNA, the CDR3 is TGTGCAAGTCGCCCCCTTCGGTGGTTTCGGGGAGTCAATTCACCCCTCCACTTT.

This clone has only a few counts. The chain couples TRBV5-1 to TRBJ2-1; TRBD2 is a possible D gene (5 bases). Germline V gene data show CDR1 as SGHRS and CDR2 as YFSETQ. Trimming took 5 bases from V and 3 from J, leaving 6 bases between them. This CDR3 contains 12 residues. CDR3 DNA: TGCGCCAGCAGAGGAGGCTACAATGAGCAGTTCTTC. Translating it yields CASRGGYNEQFF.

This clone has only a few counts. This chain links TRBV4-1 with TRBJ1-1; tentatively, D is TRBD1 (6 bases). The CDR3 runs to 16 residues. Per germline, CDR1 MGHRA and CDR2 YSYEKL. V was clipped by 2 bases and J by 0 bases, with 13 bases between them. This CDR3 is CASSQSWTVMNTEAFF. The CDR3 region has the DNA TGCGCCAGCAGCCAATCCTGGACAGTTATGAACACTGAAGCTTTCTTT.

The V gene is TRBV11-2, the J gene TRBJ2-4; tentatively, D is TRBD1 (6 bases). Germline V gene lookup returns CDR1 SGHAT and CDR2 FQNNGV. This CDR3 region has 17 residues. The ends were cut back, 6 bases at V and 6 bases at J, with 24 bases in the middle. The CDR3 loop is CASRSVGERGRGNIQYF. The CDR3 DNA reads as TGTGCCAGCAGGAGTGTCGGGGAGCGCGGCAGGGGAAACATTCAGTACTTC.

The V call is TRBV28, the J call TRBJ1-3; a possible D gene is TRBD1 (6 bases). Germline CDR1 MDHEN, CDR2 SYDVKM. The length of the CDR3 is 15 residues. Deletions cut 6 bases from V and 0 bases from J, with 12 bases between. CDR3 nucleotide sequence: TGTGCCAGCAGCTCGGACAGAGACTCTGGAAACACCATATATTTT. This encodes CASSSDRDSGNTIYF.

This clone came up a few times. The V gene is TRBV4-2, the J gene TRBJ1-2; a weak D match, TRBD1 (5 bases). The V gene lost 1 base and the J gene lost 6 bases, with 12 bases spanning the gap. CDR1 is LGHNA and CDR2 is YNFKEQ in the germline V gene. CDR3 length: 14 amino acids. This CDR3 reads CASSQGSGSDGYTF. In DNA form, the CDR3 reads TGTGCCAGCAGCCAAGGTTCAGGGTCTGATGGCTACACCTTC.

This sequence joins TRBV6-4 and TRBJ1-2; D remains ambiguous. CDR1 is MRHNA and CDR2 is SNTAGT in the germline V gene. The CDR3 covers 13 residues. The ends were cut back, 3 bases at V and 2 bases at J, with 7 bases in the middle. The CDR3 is CASSDGRNYGYTF. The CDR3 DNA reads TGTGCCAGCAGTGATGGCAGAAACTATGGCTACACCTTC.

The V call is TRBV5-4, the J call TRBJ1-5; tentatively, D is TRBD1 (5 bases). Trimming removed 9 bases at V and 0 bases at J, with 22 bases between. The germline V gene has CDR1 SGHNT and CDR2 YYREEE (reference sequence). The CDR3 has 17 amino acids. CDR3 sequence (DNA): TGTGCCACCACAATCGGGGGTGGGAGTTATAGCAATCAGCCCCAGCATTTT. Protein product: CATTIGGGSYSNQPQHF.

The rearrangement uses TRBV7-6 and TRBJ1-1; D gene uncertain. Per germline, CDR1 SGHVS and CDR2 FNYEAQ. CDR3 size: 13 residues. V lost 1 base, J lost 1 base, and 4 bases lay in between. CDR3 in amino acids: CASSLEANTEAFF. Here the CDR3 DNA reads TGTGCCAGCAGCTTAGAAGCGAACACTGAAGCTTTCTTT.

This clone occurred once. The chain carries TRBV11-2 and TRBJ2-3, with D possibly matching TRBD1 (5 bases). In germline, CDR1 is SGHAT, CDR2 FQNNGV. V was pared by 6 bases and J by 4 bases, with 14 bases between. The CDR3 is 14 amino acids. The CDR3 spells CASRTAQGPDTQYF. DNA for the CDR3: TGTGCCAGCAGGACTGCCCAGGGTCCAGATACGCAGTATTTT.

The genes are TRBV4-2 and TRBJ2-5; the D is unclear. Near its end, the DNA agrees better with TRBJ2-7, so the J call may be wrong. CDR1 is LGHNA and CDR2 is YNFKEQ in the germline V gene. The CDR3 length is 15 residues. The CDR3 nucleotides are TGTGCCAGCAGCCAAGAGGGCATGAGCTCCTACGAGCAGTACTTC. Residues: CASSQEGMSSYEQYF.

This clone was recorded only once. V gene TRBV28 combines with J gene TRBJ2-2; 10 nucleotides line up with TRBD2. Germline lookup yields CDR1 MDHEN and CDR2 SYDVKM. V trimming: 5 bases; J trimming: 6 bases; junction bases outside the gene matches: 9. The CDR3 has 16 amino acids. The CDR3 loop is CASSPLLAGAAGELFF. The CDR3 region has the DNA TGTGCCAGCAGTCCCCTTCTAGCGGGAGCGGCCGGGGAGCTGTTTTTT.

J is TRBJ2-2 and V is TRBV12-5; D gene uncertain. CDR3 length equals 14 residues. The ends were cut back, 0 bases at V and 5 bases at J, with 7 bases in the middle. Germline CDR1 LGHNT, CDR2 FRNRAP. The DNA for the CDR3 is TGTGCTAGTGGTTTGGTATTATTAACCGGGGAGCTGTTTTTT. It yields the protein CASGLVLLTGELFF.

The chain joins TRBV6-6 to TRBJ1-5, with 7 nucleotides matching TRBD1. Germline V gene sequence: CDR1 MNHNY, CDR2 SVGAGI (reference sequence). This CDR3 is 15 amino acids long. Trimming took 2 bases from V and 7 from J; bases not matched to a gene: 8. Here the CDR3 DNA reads TGTGCCAGCAGTTACCCCCAGGGGGATGGACAGCCCCAGCATTTT. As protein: CASSYPQGDGQPQHF.